A selection of T cell receptor beta chains follows, all from one sample in a study of Tregs in tolerant kidney transplant recipients. Sequencing used immunoSEQ multiplex PCR; TCRdb keeps in-frame clones, though not all of them. Found here are about 64,000 clones, around 98% of them singletons; the top ten hold 0.3% to 0.35%. The material was Tregs from blood, obtained before the transplant. The receptor source for this set is a human donor who received a combined kidney and bone marrow transplant. Both conserved end residues are part of each CDR3. Part of the rows lack a size; the others show once, few, many or a class for expanded clones.

cdr3_aa	v_call	clone_size
CASSLQDTTYNEQFF	TRBV5-6	.
CASRIAGGETQYF	TRBV7-6	.
CATSRPMGTGGMRTDTQYF	TRBV15	.
CASSVGLETEQFF	TRBV9	.
CASSARSYNEQFF	TRBV9	.
CAISQLAGGPYEQYF	TRBV10-3	.
CASSQRWQGASYEQYF	TRBV4-1	once
CASSSGINTDTQYF	TRBV2	.
CASSQVLPNYGYTF	TRBV4-2	.
CASTLWGGGNQPQHF	TRBV19	.
CASTTAEPIKQFF	TRBV6-6	.
CASSLPGLVSDTQYF	TRBV4-1	.
CASSWAGEGGKAFF	TRBV7-2	.
CASSTLGSGGANEQFF	TRBV5-4	.
CASSLEQGAYEQYF	TRBV5-4	.
CASKRLAGADTQYF	TRBV6-1	.
CASEGEQYF	TRBV19	.
CASSFTSGNTDTQYF	TRBV5-5	.
CASSSAAGLAGVNEQFF	TRBV5-4	.
CASSLDPGVGKETQYF	TRBV5-6	.
CASSLRSGATREQYF	TRBV28	.
CASSQQRSSEGTIYF	TRBV4-3	.
CASSFSRGSGELFF	TRBV7-6	.
CASSLEGLYNEQFF	TRBV5-1	.
CASSRVTTGGASGNTIYF	TRBV4-2	.
CASSPSWGRSSYEQYF	TRBV7-2	.
CASSQRPTSGTYNEQFF	TRBV18	.
CASSYEGGPGYTF	TRBV7-2	once
CASSLPPERQAFF	TRBV5-4	.
CASSHRDRAGGGYTF	TRBV7-9	.
CASSVSRHSNEQFF	TRBV9	.
CASSFPPYTGELFF	TRBV27	.
CASSSTAATDTQYF	TRBV5-1	.
CASSQLGRVIGDTQYF	TRBV21-1	once
CASSDLAGASYNEQFF	TRBV7-2	.
CASSPRGQGWFF	TRBV5-1	.
CASSLVTAYEQYF	TRBV5-1	.
CASSPPRTGGLGGYTF	TRBV5-1	.
CASSAAGFNQPQHF	TRBV6-1	.
CASSLGRSGGSEQYF	TRBV7-2	.
CSVEDFGVDTQYF	TRBV29-1	.
CASTGLLTYEQYF	TRBV2	.
CASSQGQGGDYGYTF	TRBV4-2	.
CASSDSQGYDDPYYGYTF	TRBV6-4	.
CASSLTGLLGGYTF	TRBV2	.
CSANSETQYF	TRBV20-1	.
CASSLVAGTGKETQYF	TRBV7-2	.
CASSAGLMNTEAFF	TRBV9	.
CASSLIRTDDQPQHF	TRBV28	.
CASSVAGTLNQPQHF	TRBV9	.
CASSQEGYGYTF	TRBV7-2	.
CASSFGTGAYEQYF	TRBV5-1	.
CASSQVFPRGVSSYNEQFF	TRBV4-1	.
CSVLDGGELFF	TRBV29-1	.
CASSFGDRGRHEQFF	TRBV7-7	.